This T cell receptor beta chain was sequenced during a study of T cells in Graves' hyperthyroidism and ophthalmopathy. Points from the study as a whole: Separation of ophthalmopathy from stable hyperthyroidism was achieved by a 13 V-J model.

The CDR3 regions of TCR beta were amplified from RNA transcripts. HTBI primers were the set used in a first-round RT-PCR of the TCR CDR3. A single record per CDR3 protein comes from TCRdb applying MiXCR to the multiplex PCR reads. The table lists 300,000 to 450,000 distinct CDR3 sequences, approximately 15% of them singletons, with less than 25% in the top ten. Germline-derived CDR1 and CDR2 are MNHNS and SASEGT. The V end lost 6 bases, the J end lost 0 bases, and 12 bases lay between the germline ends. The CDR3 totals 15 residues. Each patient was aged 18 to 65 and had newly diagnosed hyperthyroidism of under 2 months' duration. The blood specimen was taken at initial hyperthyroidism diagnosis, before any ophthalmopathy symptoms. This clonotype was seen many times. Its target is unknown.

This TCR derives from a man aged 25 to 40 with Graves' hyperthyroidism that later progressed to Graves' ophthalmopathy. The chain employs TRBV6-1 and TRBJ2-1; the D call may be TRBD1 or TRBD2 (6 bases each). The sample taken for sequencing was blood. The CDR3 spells CASREGHYSYNEQFF. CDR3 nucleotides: TGTGCCAGCAGGGAGGGACATTACTCCTACAATGAGCAGTTCTTC.